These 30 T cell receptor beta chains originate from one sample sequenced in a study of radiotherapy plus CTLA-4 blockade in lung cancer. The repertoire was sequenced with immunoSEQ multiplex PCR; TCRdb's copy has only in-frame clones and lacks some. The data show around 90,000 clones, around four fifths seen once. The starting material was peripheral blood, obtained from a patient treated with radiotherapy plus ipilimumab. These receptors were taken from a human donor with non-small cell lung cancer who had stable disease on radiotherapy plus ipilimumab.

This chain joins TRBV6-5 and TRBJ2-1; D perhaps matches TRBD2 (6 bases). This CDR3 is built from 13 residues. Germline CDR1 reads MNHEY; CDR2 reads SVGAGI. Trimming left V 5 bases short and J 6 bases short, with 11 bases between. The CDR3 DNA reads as TGTGCCAGCAGTGACGGGGGAGGCAATGAGCAGTTCTTC. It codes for CASSDGGGNEQFF.

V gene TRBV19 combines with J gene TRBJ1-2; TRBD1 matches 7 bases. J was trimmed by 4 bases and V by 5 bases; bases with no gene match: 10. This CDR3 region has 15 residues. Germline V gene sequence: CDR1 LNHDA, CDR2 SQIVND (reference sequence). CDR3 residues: CASSATGATSYGYTF. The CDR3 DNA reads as TGTGCCAGTAGTGCAACAGGGGCGACGAGCTATGGCTACACCTTC.

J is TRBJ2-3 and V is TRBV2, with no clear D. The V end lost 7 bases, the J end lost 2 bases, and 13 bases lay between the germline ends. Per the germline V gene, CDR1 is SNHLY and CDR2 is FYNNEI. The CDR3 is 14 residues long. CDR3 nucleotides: TGTGCCAGCAACCCTCGGGCCAACACAGATACGCAGTATTTT. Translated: CASNPRANTDTQYF.

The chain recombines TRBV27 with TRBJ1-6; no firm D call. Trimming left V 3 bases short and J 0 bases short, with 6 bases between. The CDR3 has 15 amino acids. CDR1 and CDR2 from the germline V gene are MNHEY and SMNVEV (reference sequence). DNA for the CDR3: TGTGCCAGCAGTTTGGCTAGCTCCTATAATTCACCCCTCCACTTT. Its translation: CASSLASSYNSPLHF.

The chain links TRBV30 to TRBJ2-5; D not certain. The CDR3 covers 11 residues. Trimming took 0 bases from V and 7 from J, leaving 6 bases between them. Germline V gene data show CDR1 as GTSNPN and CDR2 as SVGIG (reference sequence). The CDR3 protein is CAWSVKRTQYF. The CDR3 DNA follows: TGTGCCTGGAGTGTAAAGCGGACCCAGTACTTC. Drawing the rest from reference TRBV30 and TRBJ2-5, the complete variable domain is SQTIHQWPATLVQPVGSPLSLECTVEGTSNPNLYWYRQAAGRGLQLLFYSVGIGQISSEVPQNLSASRPQDRQFILSSKKLLLSDSGFYLCAWSVKRTQYFGPGTRLLVL.

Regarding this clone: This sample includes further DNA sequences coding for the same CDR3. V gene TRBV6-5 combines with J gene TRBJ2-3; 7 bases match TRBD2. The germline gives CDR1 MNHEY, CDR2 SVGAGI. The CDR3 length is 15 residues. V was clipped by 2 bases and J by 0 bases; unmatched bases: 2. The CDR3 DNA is TGTGCCAGCAGTTACGTGGGAGGGAGCACAGATACGCAGTATTTT. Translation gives CASSYVGGSTDTQYF.

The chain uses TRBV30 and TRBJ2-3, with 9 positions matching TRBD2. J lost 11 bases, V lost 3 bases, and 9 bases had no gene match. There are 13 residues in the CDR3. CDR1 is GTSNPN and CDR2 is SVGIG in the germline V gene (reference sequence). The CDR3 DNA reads TGTGCCTGGAGGCGGGAGGGCCGGGGGGAGCAGTATTTT. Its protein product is CAWRREGRGEQYF.

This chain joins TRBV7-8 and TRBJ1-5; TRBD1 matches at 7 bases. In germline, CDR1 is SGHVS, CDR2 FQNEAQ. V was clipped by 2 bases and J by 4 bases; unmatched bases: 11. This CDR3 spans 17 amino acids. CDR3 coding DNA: TGTGCCAGCAGCTTAAACGCATGGCAGGGGGTGAATCAGCCCCAGCATTTT. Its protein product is CASSLNAWQGVNQPQHF.

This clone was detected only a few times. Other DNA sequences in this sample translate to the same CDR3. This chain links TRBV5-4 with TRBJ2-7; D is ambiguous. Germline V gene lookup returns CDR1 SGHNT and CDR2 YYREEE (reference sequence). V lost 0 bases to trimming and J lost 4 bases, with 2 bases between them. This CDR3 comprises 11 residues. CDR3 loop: CASSLDYEQYF. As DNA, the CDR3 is TGTGCCAGCAGCTTGGATTACGAGCAGTACTTC. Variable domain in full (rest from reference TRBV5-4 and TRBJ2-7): ETGVTQSPTHLIKTRGQQVTLRCSSQSGHNTVSWYQQALGQGPQFIFQYYREEENGRGNFPPRFSGLQFPNYSSELNVNALELDDSALYLCASSLDYEQYFGPGTRLTVT.

CDR3 in amino acids: CASSPKVGLGRSGELFF. The CDR3 bases are TGCGCCAGCAGCCCGAAAGTAGGCCTCGGAAGGAGCGGGGAGCTGTTTTTT. The chain has TRBV5-1 and TRBJ2-2; no reliable D call. The CDR3 loop spans 17 amino acids. The germline CDR1 and CDR2 sequences are SGHRS and YFSETQ. Trimming removed 4 bases at V and 7 bases at J, with 23 bases between.

The DNA for the CDR3 is TGTGCCAGCAGCCGGACCTCGGGCCATAAAAATGAGCAGTTCTTC. Protein: CASSRTSGHKNEQFF. This chain joins TRBV6-6 and TRBJ2-1; D is undetermined. This CDR3 has 15 residues. Trimming stripped 6 bases from V and 7 bases from J, with 19 bases between. Germline assignment: CDR1 MNHNY and CDR2 SVGAGI (reference sequence).

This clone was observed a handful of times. In DNA, the CDR3 is TGTGCCAGCAGCTTAGAGGTCAGGGGTGATTCACCCCTCCACTTT. Protein sequence: CASSLEVRGDSPLHF. This sequence joins TRBV7-9 and TRBJ1-6, with a weak D call TRBD1 (6 bases). The germline CDR1 and CDR2 sequences are SEHNR and FQNEAQ (reference sequence). Trimming left V 1 base short and J 8 bases short, with 12 bases between. The CDR3 has 15 amino acids. Supplemented by reference TRBV7-9 and TRBJ1-6, the full variable domain reads DTGVSQNPRHKITKRGQNVTFRCDPISEHNRLYWYRQTLGQGPEFLTYFQNEAQLEKSRLLSDRFSAERPKGSFSTLEIQRTEQGDSAMYLCASSLEVRGDSPLHFGNGTRLTVT.

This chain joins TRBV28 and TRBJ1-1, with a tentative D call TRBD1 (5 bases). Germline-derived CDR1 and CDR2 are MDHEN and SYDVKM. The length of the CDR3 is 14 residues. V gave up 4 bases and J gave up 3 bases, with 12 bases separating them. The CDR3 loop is CASSSRDGYTEAFF. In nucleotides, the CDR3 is TGTGCCAGCAGTTCCAGGGACGGATACACTGAAGCTTTCTTT.

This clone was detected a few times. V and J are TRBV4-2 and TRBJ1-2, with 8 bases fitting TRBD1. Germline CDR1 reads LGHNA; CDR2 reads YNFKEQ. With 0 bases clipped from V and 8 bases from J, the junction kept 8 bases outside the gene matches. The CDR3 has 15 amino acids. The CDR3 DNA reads TGTGCCAGCAGCCAAGAGGGGCAGGGGGCGCGGGGCTACACCTTC. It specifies CASSQEGQGARGYTF.

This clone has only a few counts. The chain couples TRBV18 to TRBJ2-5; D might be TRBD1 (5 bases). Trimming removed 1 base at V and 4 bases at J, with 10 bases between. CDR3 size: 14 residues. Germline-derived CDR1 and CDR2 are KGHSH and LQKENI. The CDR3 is CASSPQKGRETQYF. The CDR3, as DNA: TGTGCCAGCTCACCACAAAAGGGGCGAGAGACCCAGTACTTC.

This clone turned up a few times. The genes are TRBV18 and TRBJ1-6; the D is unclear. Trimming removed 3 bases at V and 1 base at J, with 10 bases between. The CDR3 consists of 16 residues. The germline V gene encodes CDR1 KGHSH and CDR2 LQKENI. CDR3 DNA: TGTGCCAGCTCACCGCAGTCCAGTTCCTATAATTCACCCCTCCACTTT. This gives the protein CASSPQSSSYNSPLHF.

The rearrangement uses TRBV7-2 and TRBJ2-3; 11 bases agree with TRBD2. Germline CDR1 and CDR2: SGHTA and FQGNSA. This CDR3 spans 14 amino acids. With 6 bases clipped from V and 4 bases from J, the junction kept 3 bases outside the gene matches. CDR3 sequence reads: CASRVAGGPDTQYF. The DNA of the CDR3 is TGTGCCAGCAGGGTAGCGGGAGGGCCAGATACGCAGTATTTT.

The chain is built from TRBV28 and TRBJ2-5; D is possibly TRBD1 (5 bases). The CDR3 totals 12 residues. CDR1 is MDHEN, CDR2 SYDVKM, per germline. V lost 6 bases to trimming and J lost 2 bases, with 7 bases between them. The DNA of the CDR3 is TGTGCCAGCAGGCGACAGCAAGAGACCCAGTACTTC. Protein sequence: CASRRQQETQYF. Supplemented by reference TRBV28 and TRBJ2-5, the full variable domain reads DVKVTQSSRYLVKRTGEKVFLECVQDMDHENMFWYRQDPGLGLRLIYFSYDVKMKEKGDIPEGYSVSREKKERFSLILESASTNQTSMYLCASRRQQETQYFGPGTRLLVL.

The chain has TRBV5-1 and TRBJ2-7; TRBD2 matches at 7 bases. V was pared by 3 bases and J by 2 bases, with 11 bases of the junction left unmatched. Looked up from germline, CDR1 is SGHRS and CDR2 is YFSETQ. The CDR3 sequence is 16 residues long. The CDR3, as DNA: TGCGCCAGCAGCTCTCTTGGGAGGGGAGCAGCCTACGAGCAGTACTTC. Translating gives CASSSLGRGAAYEQYF.

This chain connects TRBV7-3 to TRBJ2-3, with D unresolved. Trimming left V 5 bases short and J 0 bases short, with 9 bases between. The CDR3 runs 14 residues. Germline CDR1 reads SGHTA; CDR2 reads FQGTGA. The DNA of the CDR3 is TGTGCCAGCAGCAACCGCTCTAGCACAGATACGCAGTATTTT. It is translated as CASSNRSSTDTQYF. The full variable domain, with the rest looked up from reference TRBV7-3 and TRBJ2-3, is GAGVSQTPSNKVTEKGKYVELRCDPISGHTALYWYRQSLGQGPEFLIYFQGTGAADDSGLPNDRFFAVRPEGSVSTLKIQRTERGDSAVYLCASSNRSSTDTQYFGPGTRLTVL.

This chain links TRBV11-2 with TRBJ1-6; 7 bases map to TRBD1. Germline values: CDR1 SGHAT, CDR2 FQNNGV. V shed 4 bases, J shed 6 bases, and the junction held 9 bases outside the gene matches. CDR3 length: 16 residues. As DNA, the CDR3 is TGTGCCAGCAGCTCTACCGCCGGGACAGCTAATTCACCCCTCCACTTT. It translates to CASSSTAGTANSPLHF.

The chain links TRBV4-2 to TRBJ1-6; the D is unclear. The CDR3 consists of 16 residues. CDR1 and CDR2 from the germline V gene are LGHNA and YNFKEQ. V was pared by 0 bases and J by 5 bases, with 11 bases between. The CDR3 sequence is CASSQDWRHNNSPLHF. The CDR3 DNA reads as TGTGCCAGCAGCCAAGACTGGAGACACAATAATTCACCCCTCCACTTT.

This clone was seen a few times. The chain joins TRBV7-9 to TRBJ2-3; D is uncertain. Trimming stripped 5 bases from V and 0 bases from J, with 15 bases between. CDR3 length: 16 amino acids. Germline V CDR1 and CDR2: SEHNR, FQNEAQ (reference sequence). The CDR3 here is CASSPSKFASTDTQYF. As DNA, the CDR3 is TGTGCCAGCAGCCCCTCAAAGTTTGCTAGCACAGATACGCAGTATTTT.

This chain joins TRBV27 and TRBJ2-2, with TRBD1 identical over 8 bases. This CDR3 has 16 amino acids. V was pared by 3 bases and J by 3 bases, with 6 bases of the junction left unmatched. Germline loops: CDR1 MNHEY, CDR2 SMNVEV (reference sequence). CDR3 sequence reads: CASSFQGASYTGELFF. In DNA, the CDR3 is TGTGCCAGCAGTTTCCAGGGGGCGAGTTACACCGGGGAGCTGTTTTTT.

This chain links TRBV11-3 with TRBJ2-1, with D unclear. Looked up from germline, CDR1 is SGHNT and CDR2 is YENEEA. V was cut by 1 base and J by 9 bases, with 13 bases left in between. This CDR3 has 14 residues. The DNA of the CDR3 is TGTGCCAGCAGCTTAGGTAACGCCGTCGGTGAGCAGTTCTTC. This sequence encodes CASSLGNAVGEQFF.

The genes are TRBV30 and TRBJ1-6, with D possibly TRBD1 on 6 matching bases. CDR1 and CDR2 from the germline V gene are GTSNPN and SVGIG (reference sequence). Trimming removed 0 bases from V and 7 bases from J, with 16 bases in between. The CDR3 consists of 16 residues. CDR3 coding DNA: TGTGCCTGGAGTGTTAAGGGAGGGGGGGCAAATTCACCCCTCCACTTT. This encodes CAWSVKGGGANSPLHF.

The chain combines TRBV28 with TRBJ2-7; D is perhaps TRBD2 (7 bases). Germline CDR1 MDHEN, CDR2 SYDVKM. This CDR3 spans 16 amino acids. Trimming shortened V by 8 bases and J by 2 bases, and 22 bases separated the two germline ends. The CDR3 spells CASAHRLQGGTYEQYF. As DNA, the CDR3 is TGTGCCAGCGCCCATCGGTTACAGGGAGGGACCTACGAGCAGTACTTC.

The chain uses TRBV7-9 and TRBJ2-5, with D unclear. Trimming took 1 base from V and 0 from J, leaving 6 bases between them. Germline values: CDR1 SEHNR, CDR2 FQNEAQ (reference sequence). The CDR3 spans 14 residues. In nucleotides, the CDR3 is TGTGCCAGCAGCTTAGACGGTTACCAAGAGACCCAGTACTTC. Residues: CASSLDGYQETQYF.

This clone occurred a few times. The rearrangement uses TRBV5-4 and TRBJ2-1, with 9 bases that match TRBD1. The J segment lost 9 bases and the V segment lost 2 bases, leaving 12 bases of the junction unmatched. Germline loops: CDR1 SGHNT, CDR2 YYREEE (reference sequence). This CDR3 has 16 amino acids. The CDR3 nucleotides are TGTGCCAGCAGCTTAGCACAGGGGGCTCTCTCGGGTGAGCAGTTCTTC. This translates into CASSLAQGALSGEQFF.

CDR3 protein: CSVRLNTEAFF. DNA for the CDR3: TGCAGCGTCCGACTGAACACTGAAGCTTTCTTT. The rearrangement joins TRBV29-1 to TRBJ1-1; D uncertain. Germline CDR1 is SQVTM and CDR2 is ANQGSEA. Trimming cost V 6 bases and J 0 bases, with 5 bases left between them. This CDR3 is 11 amino acids long.